The source of this TCR beta chain is a study of T cell responses to AZD1222 COVID-19 vaccine. A word on this clone: Its specificity is unknown.

General observations from the study: Regions 160-218 and 743-854 held dominance among vaccine-associated CD4 TCRs, which spanned spike.

This CDR3 is 16 amino acids long. The ends were cut back, 0 bases at V and 0 bases at J, with 10 bases in the middle. The germline gives CDR1 SGHRS, CDR2 YFSETQ. The data were produced by immunoSEQ multiplex PCR, yet TCRdb's version contains in-frame clones alone and is incomplete. Seen here are 160,000 or so clones, 92% observed once, and the top ten hold about 1.1%. Sequences were derived from peripheral blood, sampled 28 days after the second AZD1222 dose. The TCR comes from an adult who received the AZD1222 COVID-19 vaccine. The rearrangement links TRBV5-1 to TRBJ1-5; tentatively, D is TRBD1 (5 bases). In DNA form, the CDR3 reads TGCGCCAGCAGCTTGGGAGGGGACTTTAGCAATCAGCCCCAGCATTTT. This encodes CASSLGGDFSNQPQHF.